This record looks at one TCR beta chain sequence and its context. Each subset's genomic DNA was shared equally among a number of immunoSEQ plates. TCRdb keeps only in-frame clones here, not all; method: immunoSEQ multiplex PCR. The profile shows about 2.1 million clones, 90% to 95% of them singletons. As defined, naive CD8 cells were CD45RO-negative and positively selected for CCR7, with terminally differentiated effector memory CD45RA+ cells excluded. The sample belongs to a study of shared clonotypes between healthy human individuals. CDR1 is SGHTA and CDR2 is FQGNSA in the germline V gene. V dropped 5 bases and J dropped 6; count of bases not matched to a gene: 18. The CDR3 is 17 amino acids.

The chain joins TRBV7-2 to TRBJ2-7; 8 positions agree with TRBD2. Material for sequencing was naive CD8+ T cells from PBMCs. The receptor was isolated from a young man in good health. Some clones in this sample may be carry-over from other donors' samples. The CDR3: CASSPIWSASGSLEQYF. CDR3 DNA sequence: TGTGCCAGCAGCCCAATTTGGTCGGCTAGCGGGTCCCTCGAGCAGTACTTC.